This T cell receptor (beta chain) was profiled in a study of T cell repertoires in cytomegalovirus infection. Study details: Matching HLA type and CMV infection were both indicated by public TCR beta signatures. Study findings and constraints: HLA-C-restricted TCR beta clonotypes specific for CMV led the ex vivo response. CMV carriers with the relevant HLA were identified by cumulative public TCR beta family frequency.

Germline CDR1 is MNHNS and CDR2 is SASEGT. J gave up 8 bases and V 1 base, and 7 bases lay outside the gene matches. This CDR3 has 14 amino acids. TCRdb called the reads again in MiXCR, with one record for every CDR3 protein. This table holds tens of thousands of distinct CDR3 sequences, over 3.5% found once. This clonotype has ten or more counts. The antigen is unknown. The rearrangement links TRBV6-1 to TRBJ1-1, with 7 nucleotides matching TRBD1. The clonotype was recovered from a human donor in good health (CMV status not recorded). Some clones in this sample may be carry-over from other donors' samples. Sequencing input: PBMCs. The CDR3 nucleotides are TGTGCCAGCAGTGAAGTGGCAGGGGGGTTAGAAGCTTTCTTT. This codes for CASSEVAGGLEAFF.